These 6 T cell receptor beta chains were all obtained from the same sample, sequenced in a study of blood T cell repertoires in COVID-19. The assay was immunoSEQ multiplex PCR, and TCRdb's table has in-frame clones only and misses some. The table records about 200,000 clones, approximately 84% of them present only once. Sequenced material: peripheral blood. The receptors were gathered from a human donor with acute or convalescent COVID-19. The donor label of this sample is uncertain.

The chain couples TRBV24-1 to TRBJ2-2, with a weak D call TRBD1 (5 bases). This CDR3 is built from 15 residues. The germline V and J ends were trimmed by 3 bases and 3 bases, with 10 bases remaining between them. Germline V gives CDR1 KGHDR, CDR2 SFDVKD. The CDR3 here is CATSDPGHYTGELFF. The DNA for the CDR3 is TGTGCCACCAGTGATCCCGGACACTACACCGGGGAGCTGTTTTTT.

This clone was observed a few times. The chain carries TRBV11-2 and TRBJ2-2; D possibly corresponds to TRBD1 (6 bases). Deletions cut 2 bases from V and 4 bases from J, with 8 bases between. The CDR3 totals 14 residues. Looked up from germline, CDR1 is SGHAT and CDR2 is FQNNGV. Written as DNA, the CDR3 is TGTGCCAGCAGCTTAAGAGGGGGCACCGGGGAGCTGTTTTTT. It is translated as CASSLRGGTGELFF.

The V call is TRBV5-1, the J call TRBJ2-1, with D possibly matching TRBD2 (5 bases). The germline V and J ends were trimmed by 0 bases and 9 bases, with 13 bases remaining between them. The CDR3 runs to 14 residues. Germline V lookup: CDR1 SGHRS, CDR2 YFSETQ. The CDR3 DNA reads as TGCGCCAGCAGCTTGGAGGGAGAAATTGGTGAGCAGTTCTTC. Its protein is CASSLEGEIGEQFF.

Written as DNA, the CDR3 is TGTGCCAGCAGCTCCACCAGCGGGATCCAAGAGACCCAGTACTTC. Its translation is CASSSTSGIQETQYF. This rearrangement joins TRBV7-9 to TRBJ2-5, with 7 bases that match TRBD2. V shed 4 bases, J shed 1 base, and the junction held 6 bases outside the gene matches. The CDR3 sequence is 15 residues long. Germline assignment: CDR1 SEHNR and CDR2 FQNEAQ (reference sequence).

This clone has more than one count but fewer than ten. The chain couples TRBV28 to TRBJ1-5; TRBD1 aligns across 10 bases. The CDR3 totals 17 residues. CDR1 is MDHEN and CDR2 is SYDVKM in the germline V gene. V lost 5 bases to trimming and J lost 2 bases; unmatched junction nucleotides: 9. The CDR3 spells CASSLGTGATRNQPQHF. DNA of the CDR3: TGTGCCAGCAGTCTCGGGACAGGGGCTACGCGCAATCAGCCCCAGCATTTT. The whole variable domain, remainder taken from reference TRBV28 and TRBJ1-5, is DVKVTQSSRYLVKRTGEKVFLECVQDMDHENMFWYRQDPGLGLRLIYFSYDVKMKEKGDIPEGYSVSREKKERFSLILESASTNQTSMYLCASSLGTGATRNQPQHFGDGTRLSIL.

V gene TRBV27 combines with J gene TRBJ2-1; 11 bases are shared with TRBD2. The V gene end was trimmed by 6 bases and the J gene end by 14 bases; junction bases not matched to a gene: 15. The CDR3 runs to 15 residues. CDR1 and CDR2 from the germline V gene are MNHEY and SMNVEV (reference sequence). CDR3 sequence reads: CASRRVGLAETKEFF. The CDR3 nucleotides are TGTGCCAGCAGAAGAGTGGGACTAGCGGAGACTAAAGAGTTCTTC.